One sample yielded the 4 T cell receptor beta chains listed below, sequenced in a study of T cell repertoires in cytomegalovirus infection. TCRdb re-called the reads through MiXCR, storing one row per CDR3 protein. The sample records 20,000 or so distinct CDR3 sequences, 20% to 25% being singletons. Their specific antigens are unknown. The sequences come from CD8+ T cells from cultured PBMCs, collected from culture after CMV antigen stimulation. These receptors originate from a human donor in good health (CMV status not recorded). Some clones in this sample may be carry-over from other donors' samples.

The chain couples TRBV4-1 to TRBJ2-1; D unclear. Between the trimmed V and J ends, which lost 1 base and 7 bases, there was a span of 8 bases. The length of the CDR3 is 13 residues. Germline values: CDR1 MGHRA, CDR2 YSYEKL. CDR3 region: CASSQAAVNEQFF. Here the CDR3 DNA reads TGCGCCAGCAGCCAAGCGGCGGTAAATGAGCAGTTCTTC.

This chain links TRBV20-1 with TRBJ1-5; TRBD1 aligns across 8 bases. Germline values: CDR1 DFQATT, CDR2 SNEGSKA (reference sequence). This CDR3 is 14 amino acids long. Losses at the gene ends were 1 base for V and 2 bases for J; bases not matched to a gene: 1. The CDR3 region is CSARVDRGNQPQHF. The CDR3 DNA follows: TGCAGTGCTAGAGTGGACAGGGGCAATCAGCCCCAGCATTTT.

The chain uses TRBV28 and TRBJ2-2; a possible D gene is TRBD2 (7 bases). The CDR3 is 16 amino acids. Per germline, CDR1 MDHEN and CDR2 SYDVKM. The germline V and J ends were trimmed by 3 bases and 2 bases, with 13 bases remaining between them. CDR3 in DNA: TGTGCCAGCAGTTTCTATCCGGGGGGCAACACCGGGGAGCTGTTTTTT. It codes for CASSFYPGGNTGELFF.

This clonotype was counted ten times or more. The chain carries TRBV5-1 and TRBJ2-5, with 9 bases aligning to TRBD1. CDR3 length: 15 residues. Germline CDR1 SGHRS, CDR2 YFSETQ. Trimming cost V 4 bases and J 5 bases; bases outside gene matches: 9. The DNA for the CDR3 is TGCGCCAGCAGCCCGGGACAGGGAGACCTCGAGACCCAGTACTTC. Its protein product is CASSPGQGDLETQYF.